The present entry profiles one TCR beta chain with its context. Its antigen is not known. This entry comes from a study of CD8 T cells in ankylosing spondylitis. Study findings and constraints: Ankylosing spondylitis blood seemed to carry a telltale TCR beta motif made of several highly homologous variants.

TCRdb re-called the 5' RACE reads with MiXCR, one entry per CDR3 protein. The sample contains 670,000 or so distinct CDR3 sequences, 19% of which appear only once. This clonotype originated in a male donor with ankylosing spondylitis. The specimen was blood, either unsorted or a sorted T cell fraction (not recorded which).

CDR3: CASSQETGHNSPLHF. The CDR3 DNA reads as TGTGCCAGCAGCCAAGAGACAGGGCATAATTCACCCCTCCACTTT. V is TRBV3-1 and J is TRBJ1-6, with 7 bases that match TRBD1. The CDR3 covers 15 residues. Germline CDR1 and CDR2: LGHDT and YNNKEL (reference sequence). The V segment lost 0 bases and the J segment 5 bases; nucleotides outside the gene matches: 1.